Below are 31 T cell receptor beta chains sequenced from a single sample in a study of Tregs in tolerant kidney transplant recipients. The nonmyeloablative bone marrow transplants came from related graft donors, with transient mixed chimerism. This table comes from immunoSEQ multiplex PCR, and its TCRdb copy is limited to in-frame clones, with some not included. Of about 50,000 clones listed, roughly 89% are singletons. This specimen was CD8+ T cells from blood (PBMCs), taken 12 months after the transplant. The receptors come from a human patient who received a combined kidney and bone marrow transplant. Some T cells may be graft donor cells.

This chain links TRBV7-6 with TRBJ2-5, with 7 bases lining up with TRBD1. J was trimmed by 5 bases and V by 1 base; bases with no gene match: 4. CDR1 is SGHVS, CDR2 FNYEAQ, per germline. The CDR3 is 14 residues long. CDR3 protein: CASSLGRRGETQYF. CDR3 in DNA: TGTGCCAGCAGCTTAGGTCGCAGGGGGGAGACCCAGTACTTC.

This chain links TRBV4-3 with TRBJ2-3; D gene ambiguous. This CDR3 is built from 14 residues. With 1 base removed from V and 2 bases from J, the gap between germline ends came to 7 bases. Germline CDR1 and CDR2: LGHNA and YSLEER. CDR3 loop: CASSQAPITDTQYF. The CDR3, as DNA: TGCGCCAGCAGCCAAGCCCCTATCACAGATACGCAGTATTTT.

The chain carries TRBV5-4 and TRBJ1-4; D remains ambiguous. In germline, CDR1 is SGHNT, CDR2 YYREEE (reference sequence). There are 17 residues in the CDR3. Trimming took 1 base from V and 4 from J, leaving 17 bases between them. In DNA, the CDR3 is TGTGCCAGCAGCTTGTATATTCGTGACATTCTTAATGAAAAACTGTTTTTT. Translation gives CASSLYIRDILNEKLFF. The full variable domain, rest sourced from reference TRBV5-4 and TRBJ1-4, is ETGVTQSPTHLIKTRGQQVTLRCSSQSGHNTVSWYQQALGQGPQFIFQYYREEENGRGNFPPRFSGLQFPNYSSELNVNALELDDSALYLCASSLYIRDILNEKLFFGSGTQLSVL.

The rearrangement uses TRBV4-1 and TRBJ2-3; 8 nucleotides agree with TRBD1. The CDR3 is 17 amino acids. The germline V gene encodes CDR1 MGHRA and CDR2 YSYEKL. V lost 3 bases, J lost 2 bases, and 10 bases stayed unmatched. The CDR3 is CASSHETRTGNTDTQYF. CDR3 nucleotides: TGCGCCAGCAGCCATGAAACCCGGACAGGGAACACAGATACGCAGTATTTT.

CDR3 nucleotide sequence: TGTGCCAGCAGTTTACCCCGTGTGTTTGGGGGGGCCGACGAGCAGTACTTC. This sequence encodes CASSLPRVFGGADEQYF. J is TRBJ2-7 and V is TRBV28; D perhaps matches TRBD2 (7 bases). CDR3 length: 17 amino acids. The germline V gene has CDR1 MDHEN and CDR2 SYDVKM. The germline V and J ends were trimmed by 2 bases and 5 bases, with 22 bases remaining between them.

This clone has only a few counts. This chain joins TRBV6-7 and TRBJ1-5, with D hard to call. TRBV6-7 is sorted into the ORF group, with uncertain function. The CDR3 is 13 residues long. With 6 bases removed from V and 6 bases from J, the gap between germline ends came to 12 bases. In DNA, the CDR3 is TGTGCCAGCAGCTTTGGCCGGGTTCAGCCCCAGCATTTT. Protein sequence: CASSFGRVQPQHF.

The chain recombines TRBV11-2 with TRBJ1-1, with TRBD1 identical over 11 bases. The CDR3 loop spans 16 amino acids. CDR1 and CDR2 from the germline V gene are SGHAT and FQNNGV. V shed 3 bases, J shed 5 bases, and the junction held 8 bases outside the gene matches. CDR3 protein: CASSFPGDRGDTEAFF. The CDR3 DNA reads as TGTGCCAGCAGCTTCCCAGGGGACAGGGGGGATACTGAAGCTTTCTTT.

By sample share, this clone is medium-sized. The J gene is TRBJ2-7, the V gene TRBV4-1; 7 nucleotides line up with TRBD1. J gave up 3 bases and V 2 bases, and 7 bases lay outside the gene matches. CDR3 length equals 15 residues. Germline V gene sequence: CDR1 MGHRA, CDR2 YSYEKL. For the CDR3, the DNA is TGCGCCAGCAGCCAACTGACAGGGCCAAACTACGAGCAGTACTTC. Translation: CASSQLTGPNYEQYF.

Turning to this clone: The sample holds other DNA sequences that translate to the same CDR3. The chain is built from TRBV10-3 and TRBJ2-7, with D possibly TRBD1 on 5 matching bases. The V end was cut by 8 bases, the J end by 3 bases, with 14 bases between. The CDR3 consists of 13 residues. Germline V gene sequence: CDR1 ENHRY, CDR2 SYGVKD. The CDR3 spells CAIGPDTNYEQYF. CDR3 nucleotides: TGTGCCATCGGACCGGACACCAACTACGAGCAGTACTTC.

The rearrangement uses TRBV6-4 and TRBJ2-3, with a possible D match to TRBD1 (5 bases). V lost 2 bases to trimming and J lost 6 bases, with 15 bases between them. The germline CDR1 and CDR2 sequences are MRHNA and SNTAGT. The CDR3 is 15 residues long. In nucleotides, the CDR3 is TGTGCCAGCAGTGACGGGGCCTCACCCACGGATACGCAGTATTTT. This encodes CASSDGASPTDTQYF.

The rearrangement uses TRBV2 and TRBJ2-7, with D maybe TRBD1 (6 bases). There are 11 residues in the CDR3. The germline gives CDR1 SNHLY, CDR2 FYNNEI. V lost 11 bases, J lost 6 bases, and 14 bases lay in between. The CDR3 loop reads CACLTGSEQYF. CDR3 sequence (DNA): TGTGCCTGCCTCACAGGGTCCGAGCAGTACTTC.

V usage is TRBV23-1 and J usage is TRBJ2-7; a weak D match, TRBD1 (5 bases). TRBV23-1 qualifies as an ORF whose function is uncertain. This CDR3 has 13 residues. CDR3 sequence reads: CPLARVGSYEQYF. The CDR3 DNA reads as TGCCCCCTGGCCAGGGTTGGCTCCTACGAGCAGTACTTC.

The CDR3 coding sequence is TGTGCCAGCAGTTACCCTCAGGGTACTGAAGCTTTCTTT. It encodes CASSYPQGTEAFF. The gene calls are TRBV6-6 and TRBJ1-1, with D maybe TRBD1 (5 bases). From germline, CDR1 is MNHNY and CDR2 SVGAGI (reference sequence). Deletions cut 2 bases from V and 5 bases from J, with 9 bases between. The length of the CDR3 is 13 residues.

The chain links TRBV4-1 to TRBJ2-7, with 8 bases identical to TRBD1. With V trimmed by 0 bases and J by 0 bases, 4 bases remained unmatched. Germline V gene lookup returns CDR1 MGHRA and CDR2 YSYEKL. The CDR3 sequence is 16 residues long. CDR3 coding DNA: TGCGCCAGCAGCCAAGAAGACAGGGGTATCTCCTACGAGCAGTACTTC. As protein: CASSQEDRGISYEQYF.

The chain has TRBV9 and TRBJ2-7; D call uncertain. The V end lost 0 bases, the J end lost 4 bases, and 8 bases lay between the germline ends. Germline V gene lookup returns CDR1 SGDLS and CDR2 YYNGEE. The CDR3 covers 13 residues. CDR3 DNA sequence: TGTGCCAGCAGCGTAGATTCTCCTTACGAGCAGTACTTC. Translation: CASSVDSPYEQYF.

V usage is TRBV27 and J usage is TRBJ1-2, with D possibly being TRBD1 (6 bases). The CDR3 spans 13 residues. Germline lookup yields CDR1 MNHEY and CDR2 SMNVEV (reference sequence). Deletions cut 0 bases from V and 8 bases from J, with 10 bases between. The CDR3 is CASSLSAGVGYTF. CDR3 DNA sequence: TGTGCCAGCAGTTTATCCGCAGGGGTAGGCTACACCTTC.

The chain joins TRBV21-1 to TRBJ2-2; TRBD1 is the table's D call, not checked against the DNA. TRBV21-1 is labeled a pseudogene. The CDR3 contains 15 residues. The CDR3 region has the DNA TGTGCCAGCAGCACAAGGGACAGGCAGAACGGGGAGCTGTTTTTT. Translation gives CASSTRDRQNGELFF.

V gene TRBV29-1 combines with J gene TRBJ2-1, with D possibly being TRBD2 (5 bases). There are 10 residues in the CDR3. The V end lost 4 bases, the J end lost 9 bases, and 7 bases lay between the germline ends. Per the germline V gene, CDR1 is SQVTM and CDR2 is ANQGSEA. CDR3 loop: CSVAGSEQFF. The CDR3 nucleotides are TGCAGCGTTGCGGGGTCTGAGCAGTTCTTC.

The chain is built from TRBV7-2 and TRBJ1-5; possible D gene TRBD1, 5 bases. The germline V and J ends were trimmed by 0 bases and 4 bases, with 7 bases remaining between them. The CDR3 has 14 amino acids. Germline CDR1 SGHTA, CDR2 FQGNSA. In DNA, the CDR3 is TGTGCCAGCAGCTTAGCCGGGGGAAATCAGCCCCAGCATTTT. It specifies CASSLAGGNQPQHF.

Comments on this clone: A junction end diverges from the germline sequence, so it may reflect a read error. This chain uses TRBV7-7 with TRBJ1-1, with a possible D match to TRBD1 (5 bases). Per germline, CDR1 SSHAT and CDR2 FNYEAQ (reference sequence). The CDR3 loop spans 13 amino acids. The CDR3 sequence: CPSFSQGRGEAFF. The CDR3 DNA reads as TGCCCATCCTTCAGCCAGGGTAGGGGTGAAGCTTTCTTT.

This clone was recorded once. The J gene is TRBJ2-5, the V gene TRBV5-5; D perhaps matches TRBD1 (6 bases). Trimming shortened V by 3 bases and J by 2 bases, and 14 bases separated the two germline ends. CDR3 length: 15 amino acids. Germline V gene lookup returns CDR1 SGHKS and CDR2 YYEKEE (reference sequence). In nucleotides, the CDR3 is TGTGCCAGCAGCTACTCGACAGGTACTCAAGAGACCCAGTACTTC. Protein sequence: CASSYSTGTQETQYF.

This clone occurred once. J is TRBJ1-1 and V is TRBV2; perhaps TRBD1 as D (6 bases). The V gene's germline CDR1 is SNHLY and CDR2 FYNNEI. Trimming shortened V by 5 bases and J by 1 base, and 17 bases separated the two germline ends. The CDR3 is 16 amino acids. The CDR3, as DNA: TGTGCCAGCAGTACCTTGGCCAGGGGCTCGAACACTGAAGCTTTCTTT. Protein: CASSTLARGSNTEAFF.

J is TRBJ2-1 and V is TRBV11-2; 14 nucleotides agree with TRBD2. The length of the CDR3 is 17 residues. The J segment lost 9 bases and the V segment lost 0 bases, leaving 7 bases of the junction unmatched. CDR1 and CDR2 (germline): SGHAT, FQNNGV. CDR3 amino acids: CASSLEATSGRGGEQFF. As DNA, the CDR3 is TGTGCCAGCAGCTTAGAAGCGACTAGCGGGAGGGGGGGTGAGCAGTTCTTC.

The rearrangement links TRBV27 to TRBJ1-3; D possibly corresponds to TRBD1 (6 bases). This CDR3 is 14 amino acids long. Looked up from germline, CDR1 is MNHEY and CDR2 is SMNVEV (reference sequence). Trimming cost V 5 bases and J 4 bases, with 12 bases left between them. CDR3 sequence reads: CASSLGTPGNTIYF. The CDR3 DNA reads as TGTGCCAGCAGTCTCGGGACACCCGGAAACACCATATATTTT.

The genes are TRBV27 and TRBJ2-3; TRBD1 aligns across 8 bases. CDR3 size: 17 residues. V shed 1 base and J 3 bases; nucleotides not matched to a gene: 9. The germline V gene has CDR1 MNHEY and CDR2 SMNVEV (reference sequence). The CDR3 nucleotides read TGTGCCAGCAGTTTATGGATCGGGACAGGTGTTACAGATACGCAGTATTTT. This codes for CASSLWIGTGVTDTQYF.

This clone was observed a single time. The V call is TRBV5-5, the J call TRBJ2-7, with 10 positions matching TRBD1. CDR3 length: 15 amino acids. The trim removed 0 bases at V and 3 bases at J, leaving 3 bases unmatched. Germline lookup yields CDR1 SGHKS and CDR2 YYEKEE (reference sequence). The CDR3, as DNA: TGTGCCAGCAGCTTGGGACAGGGGGCCCACTACGAGCAGTACTTC. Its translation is CASSLGQGAHYEQYF.

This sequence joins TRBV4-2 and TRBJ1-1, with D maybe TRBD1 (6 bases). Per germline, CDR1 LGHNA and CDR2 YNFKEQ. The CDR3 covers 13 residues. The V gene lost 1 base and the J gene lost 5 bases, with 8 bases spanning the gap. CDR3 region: CASSQGTGTEAFF. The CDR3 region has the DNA TGTGCCAGCAGCCAAGGCACAGGGACTGAAGCTTTCTTT.

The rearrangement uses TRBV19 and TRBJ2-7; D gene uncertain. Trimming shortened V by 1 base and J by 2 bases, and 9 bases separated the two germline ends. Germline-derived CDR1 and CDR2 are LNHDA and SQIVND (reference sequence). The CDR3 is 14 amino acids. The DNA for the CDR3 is TGTGCCAGTAGTATAGGGCAGGATGCCTACGAGCAGTACTTC. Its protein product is CASSIGQDAYEQYF. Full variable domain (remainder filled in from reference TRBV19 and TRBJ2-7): DGGITQSPKYLFRKEGQNVTLSCEQNLNHDAMYWYRQDPGQGLRLIYYSQIVNDFQKGDIAEGYSVSREKKESFPLTVTSAQKNPTAFYLCASSIGQDAYEQYFGPGTRLTVT.

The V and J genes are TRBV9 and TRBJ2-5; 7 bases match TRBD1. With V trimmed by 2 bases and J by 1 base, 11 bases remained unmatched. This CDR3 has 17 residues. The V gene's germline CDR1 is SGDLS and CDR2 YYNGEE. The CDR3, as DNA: TGTGCCAGCAGCGTTGGAATCGGGACAGCATTCCAAGAGACCCAGTACTTC. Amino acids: CASSVGIGTAFQETQYF.

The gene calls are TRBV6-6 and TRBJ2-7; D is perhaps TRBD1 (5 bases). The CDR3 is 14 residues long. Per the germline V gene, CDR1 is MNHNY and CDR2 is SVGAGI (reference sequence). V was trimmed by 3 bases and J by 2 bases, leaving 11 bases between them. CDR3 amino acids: CASSYTGDTYEQYF. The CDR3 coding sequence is TGTGCCAGCAGTTATACAGGAGACACCTACGAGCAGTACTTC.

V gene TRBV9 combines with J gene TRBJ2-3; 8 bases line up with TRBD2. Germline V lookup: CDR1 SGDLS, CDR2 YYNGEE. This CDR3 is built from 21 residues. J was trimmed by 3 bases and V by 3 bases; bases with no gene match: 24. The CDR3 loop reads CASSEHPGVHGAGELTDTQYF. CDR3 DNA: TGTGCCAGCAGCGAACACCCTGGGGTCCACGGAGCGGGAGAGCTTACAGATACGCAGTATTTT.